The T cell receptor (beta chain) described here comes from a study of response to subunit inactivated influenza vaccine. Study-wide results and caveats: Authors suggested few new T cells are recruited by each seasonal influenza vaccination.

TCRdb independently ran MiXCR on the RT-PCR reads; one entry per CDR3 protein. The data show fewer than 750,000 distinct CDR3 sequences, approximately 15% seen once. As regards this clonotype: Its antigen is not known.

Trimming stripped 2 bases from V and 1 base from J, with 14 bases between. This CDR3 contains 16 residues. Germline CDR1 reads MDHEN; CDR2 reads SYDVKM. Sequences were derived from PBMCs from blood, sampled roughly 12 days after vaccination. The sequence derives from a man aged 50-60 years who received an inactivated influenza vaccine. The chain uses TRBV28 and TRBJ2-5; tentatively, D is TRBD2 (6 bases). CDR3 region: CASSLLGGSGQETQYF. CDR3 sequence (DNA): TGTGCCAGCAGTTTACTGGGGGGTTCAGGCCAAGAGACCCAGTACTTC.